The rows below give T cell receptor beta chains drawn from one sample of a study of T-cell reconstitution after alpha-beta-depleted transplantation in children. MiXCR, applied by TCRdb to the PCR reads, yields one record per CDR3 protein. The table shows about 980,000 distinct CDR3 sequences, with less than 30% occurring only once. Source: PBMCs, mostly from graft donor cells, taken 360 days after TCRalphabeta/CD19-depleted stem cell transplant. Every receptor here comes from a boy under three years old who had a stem cell transplant for SCID, so the T cells may come from the graft donor. CDR3s include the opening cysteine and the closing phenylalanine or tryptophan. The D gene is left open where the match is weak. Expanded clones are given a class, and other clones once, few, many or no size at all.

clone size	J gene	D gene	V gene	CDR3 DNA	CDR3 protein
.	TRBJ2-1	TRBD2	TRBV5-5	TGTGCCAGCAGCCTGAGAATGGGGCGCGGGGGGTACAATGAGCAGTTCTTC	CASSLRMGRGGYNEQFF
.	TRBJ2-1	TRBD2	TRBV18	TGTGCCAGCTCACGTTCGTCCAAGCGGGGAAGTGAGCAGTTCTTC	CASSRSSKRGSEQFF
.	TRBJ2-1	TRBD2	TRBV7-2	TGTGCCAGCAGCTTAGTGGGACTAGGAGGCCATGAGCAGTTCTTC	CASSLVGLGGHEQFF
many	TRBJ2-7	.	TRBV3-1	TGTGCCAGCAGCCCCCCCGGGACCTACGAGCAGTACTTC	CASSPPGTYEQYF
few	TRBJ1-2	TRBD1	TRBV15	TGTGCCACCAGCAGAGATAGACAGGGTGATGGCTACACCTTC	CATSRDRQGDGYTF
.	TRBJ1-6	.	TRBV5-4	TGTGCCAGCAGCATTGGGGGGGGGTACAATTCACCCCTCCACTTT	CASSIGGGYNSPLHF
few	TRBJ2-3	TRBD1	TRBV29-1	TGCAGCGTTGTTCGGACAGGGCCCACAGATACGCAGTATTTT	CSVVRTGPTDTQYF
.	TRBJ2-3	.	TRBV24-1	TGTGCCACCAGTCTGGGCACAGATACGCAGTATTTT	CATSLGTDTQYF
.	TRBJ2-4	TRBD1	TRBV28	TGTGCCAGCAGTCAAGGACAGGCCCTTGGCAAAAACATTCAGTACTTC	CASSQGQALGKNIQYF
.	TRBJ2-5	TRBD2	TRBV18	TGTGCCAGCACTCCCCGGCGGGGGAAGGGAGAGACCCAGTACTTC	CASTPRRGKGETQYF
few	TRBJ2-2	TRBD1	TRBV20-1	TGCAGTGCTAGAGATCCCAGGGGGCCTGCCGGGGAGCTGTTTTTT	CSARDPRGPAGELFF
.	TRBJ2-2	TRBD1	TRBV10-3	TGTGCCATCAGTGAGTCAACAGGGGGCAGAGTCACCGGGGAGCTGTTTTTT	CAISESTGGRVTGELFF
.	TRBJ2-1	.	TRBV5-1	TGCGCCAGCAGCTTGGGCGGGGGCGATGCCTACCCCTACAATGAGCAGTTCTTC	CASSLGGGDAYPYNEQFF
.	TRBJ1-4	.	TRBV9	TGTGCCAGCAGCGCCGCCGCGGACTATCGGAGGGTCGGGAAACTGTTTTTT	CASSAAADYRRVGKLFF
.	TRBJ2-7	TRBD1	TRBV7-9	TGTGCCAGCAGCTTAGCGAGGGGGCAGTACGAGCAGTACTTC	CASSLARGQYEQYF
many	TRBJ2-1	.	TRBV24-1	TGTGCCACCAGGGGTGGGGACAATGAGCAGTTCTTC	CATRGGDNEQFF
.	TRBJ2-6	.	TRBV27	TGTGCCAGCGGCCTGTCTGGGGCCAACGTCCTGACTTTC	CASGLSGANVLTF
.	TRBJ2-3	.	TRBV28	TGTGCCACACGCGAGGGGGAAACAGATACGCAGTATTTT	CATREGETDTQYF
.	TRBJ2-5	.	TRBV12-3/TRBV12-4	TGTGCCAGCAGTTTACCCCGGGGCAGGGTGGTGCAAGAGACCCAGTACTTC	CASSLPRGRVVQETQYF
few	TRBJ2-7	TRBD2	TRBV4-1	TGCGCCAGCAGCCTAAGACTAGCGGGGGGGTACGAGCAGTACTTC	CASSLRLAGGYEQYF
.	TRBJ2-3	.	TRBV7-9	TGTGCCAGCAGCTTCGAAGGGGCCGCAGATACGCAGTATTTT	CASSFEGAADTQYF
.	TRBJ2-3	.	TRBV6-1	TGTGCCAGCAGTGAAGCATGGGGGGGCGTTGGGGATACGCAGTATTTT	CASSEAWGGVGDTQYF
.	TRBJ2-3	.	TRBV4-2	TGTGCCAGCAGCCAAGATGAGGGAATGGAAGATACGCAGTATTTT	CASSQDEGMEDTQYF
.	TRBJ1-3	.	TRBV3-1	TGTGCCAGCAGCCAAGATCCCGACTCCAGCTCTGGAAACACCATATATTTT	CASSQDPDSSSGNTIYF
few	TRBJ2-5	.	TRBV5-4	TGTGCCAGCAGTCCCCCCGGGGGAGCAGGAGAGACCCAGTACTTC	CASSPPGGAGETQYF
.	TRBJ2-7	.	TRBV7-2	TGTGCCAGCAGCTTAGGTGGCCGAGGGCAGTACTTC	CASSLGGRGQYF
.	TRBJ2-3	.	TRBV4-2	TGTGCCAGCAGCCAAGATTTGCTAGCGCCGAGCACAGATACGCAGTATTTT	CASSQDLLAPSTDTQYF
.	TRBJ2-5	.	TRBV19	TGTGCCAGTAGTATCGGCGGGGGCAAAGAGACCCAGTACTTC	CASSIGGGKETQYF
few	TRBJ2-7	.	TRBV28	TGTGCCAGCACTTCCGTCGACCGAGTCCATACCTACGAGCAGTACTTC	CASTSVDRVHTYEQYF
.	TRBJ1-1	.	TRBV24-1	TGTGCCACCGGGACATTAACTGAAGCTTTCTTT	CATGTLTEAFF
few	TRBJ2-1	.	TRBV5-1	TGCGCCAGCAGCTTGGGGCCCGCCTTTCGGCTAGGGGTTCGGTTCTTC	CASSLGPAFRLGVRFF
many	TRBJ2-5	.	TRBV5-1	TGCGCCAGCAGCTTGGAGGGCCGGGGGGAGACCCAGTACTTC	CASSLEGRGETQYF
.	TRBJ2-7	.	TRBV5-1	TGCGCCAGCAGCTTGAATCGACAACGCTCCTACGAGCAGTACTTC	CASSLNRQRSYEQYF
once	TRBJ1-2	.	TRBV12-3/TRBV12-4	TGTGCCAGCAGTCCCCTCGGCAGGATATATGGCTACACCTTC	CASSPLGRIYGYTF